The 30 T cell receptor beta chains below all came from one sample that was sequenced in a study of shared clonotypes between healthy human individuals (dated by TCRdb to 2020 to 2022). Libraries came from the immunoSEQ multiplex PCR assay. TCRdb re-hosts the immuneACCESS table, in-frame sequences only. Its copies lack some clones; in the studies checked, an unresolved V gene accounts for under half of them, and the cause for the rest is not known. The sample table contains some 2,400,000 clones; only one count was recorded for under 97% of them. The top ten clones comprise around 0.13% of the sample. The sample was naive CD4+ T cells sorted from blood. The cell subset or site label corresponds to: CD45RA+ positively selected. The receptors stem from a young man in good health.

This sequence joins TRBV5-1 and TRBJ1-1; D not certain. V lost 0 bases and J 4 bases, leaving 10 bases between the germline ends. Germline assignment: CDR1 SGHRS and CDR2 YFSETQ. The CDR3 is 14 residues long. Here the CDR3 reads CASSLGSFGTEAFF. The CDR3 DNA sequence: TGCGCCAGCAGCTTGGGGAGTTTTGGCACTGAAGCTTTCTTT. The full variable domain, its missing parts supplied by reference TRBV5-1 and TRBJ1-1, is KAGVTQTPRYLIKTRGQQVTLSCSPISGHRSVSWYQQTPGQGLQFLFEYFSETQRNKGNFPGRFSGRQFSNSRSEMNVSTLELGDSALYLCASSLGSFGTEAFFGQGTRLTVV.

V and J are TRBV30 and TRBJ2-2, with D perhaps TRBD1 (6 bases). CDR3 length equals 14 residues. Germline assignment: CDR1 GTSNPN and CDR2 SVGIG (reference sequence). V lost 0 bases, J lost 5 bases, and 10 bases lay in between. DNA for the CDR3: TGTGCCTGGAGTGTAACCAGGGGTACCGGGGAGCTGTTTTTT. Translation: CAWSVTRGTGELFF.

CDR3 DNA sequence: TGTGCCAGCAGCACCAATGGCCCCTATGGCTACACCTTC. Translation gives CASSTNGPYGYTF. This chain joins TRBV7-9 and TRBJ1-2, with D unclear. CDR1 is SEHNR, CDR2 FQNEAQ, per germline (reference sequence). The V end lost 5 bases, the J end lost 4 bases, and 11 bases lay between the germline ends. This CDR3 has 13 residues.

V gene TRBV10-3 combines with J gene TRBJ2-7; tentatively, D is TRBD1 or TRBD2 (5 bases each). The CDR3 has 18 residues. The germline V gene has CDR1 ENHRY and CDR2 SYGVKD. V was clipped by 8 bases and J by 0 bases, with 26 bases between them. CDR3 sequence reads: CAIQKVPPGTPSSYEQYF. The CDR3 coding sequence is TGTGCCATCCAAAAGGTACCCCCCGGGACGCCTAGCTCCTACGAGCAGTACTTC.

To note about this clone: At the DNA level, this CDR3 is encoded by other sequences in the same sample as well. The J gene is TRBJ2-5, the V gene TRBV18; the D gene is possibly TRBD2 (5 bases). The CDR3 contains 14 residues. V was cut by 1 base and J by 2 bases, with 8 bases left in between. Looked up from germline, CDR1 is KGHSH and CDR2 is LQKENI. In nucleotides, the CDR3 is TGTGCCAGCTCACCACTAAGCGGACAAGAGACCCAGTACTTC. Its protein is CASSPLSGQETQYF. Combining the CDR3 with reference TRBV18 and TRBJ2-5 gives the whole variable domain NAGVMQNPRHLVRRRGQEARLRCSPMKGHSHVYWYRQLPEEGLKFMVYLQKENIIDESGMPKERFSAEFPKEGPSILRIQQVVRGDSAAYFCASSPLSGQETQYFGPGTRLLVL.

J is TRBJ2-5 and V is TRBV6-5, with 11 bases aligning to TRBD1. The J segment lost 6 bases and the V segment lost 5 bases, leaving 8 bases of the junction unmatched. The germline gives CDR1 MNHEY, CDR2 SVGAGI. The CDR3 consists of 15 residues. The CDR3 DNA is TGTGCCAGCAGTCGCCAGGGGACAGGGGGAAAGACCCAGTACTTC. Encoded protein: CASSRQGTGGKTQYF.

This chain links TRBV2 with TRBJ2-1; D uncertain. This CDR3 has 15 residues. Deletions cut 7 bases from V and 0 bases from J, with 13 bases between. Looked up from germline, CDR1 is SNHLY and CDR2 is FYNNEI. CDR3 protein: CASKTPIRSYNEQFF. The CDR3 bases are TGTGCCAGCAAGACACCGATACGCTCCTACAATGAGCAGTTCTTC.

The chain has TRBV7-9 and TRBJ1-6; D is unresolved. CDR3 length: 17 residues. V was shortened by 4 bases and J by 5 bases, with 18 bases between the two germline ends. Germline CDR1 and CDR2: SEHNR and FQNEAQ (reference sequence). The CDR3 DNA follows: TGTGCCAGCAGCTACCGACAACGTTCGATGGATAATTCACCCCTCCACTTT. Translated: CASSYRQRSMDNSPLHF.

In regard to this clone: This CDR3 is also generated by other DNA sequences in the sample. The chain is built from TRBV5-1 and TRBJ1-1; D gene uncertain. The CDR3 length is 14 residues. V lost 0 bases and J 2 bases, leaving 8 bases between the germline ends. Germline loops: CDR1 SGHRS, CDR2 YFSETQ. This chain's CDR3 is CASSLDSLNTEAFF. The CDR3 coding sequence is TGCGCCAGCAGCTTGGACAGCCTCAACACTGAAGCTTTCTTT.

This sequence joins TRBV15 and TRBJ1-1; TRBD1 might be the D (5 bases). Trimming left V 0 bases short and J 14 bases short, with 16 bases between. CDR1 and CDR2 from the germline V gene are LNHNV and YYDKDF (reference sequence). This CDR3 spans 13 amino acids. CDR3 region: CATSRDIGAGRFF. CDR3 bases: TGTGCCACCAGCAGAGATATTGGGGCAGGGAGGTTCTTT.

The rearrangement links TRBV30 to TRBJ2-3; D ambiguous. Germline V gives CDR1 GTSNPN, CDR2 SVGIG (reference sequence). This CDR3 comprises 12 residues. V was cut by 3 bases and J by 3 bases, with 7 bases left in between. The CDR3 sequence: CAWRLGTDTQYF. DNA for the CDR3: TGTGCCTGGAGGCTGGGGACAGATACGCAGTATTTT. Filled out from reference TRBV30 and TRBJ2-3, the complete variable domain reads SQTIHQWPATLVQPVGSPLSLECTVEGTSNPNLYWYRQAAGRGLQLLFYSVGIGQISSEVPQNLSASRPQDRQFILSSKKLLLSDSGFYLCAWRLGTDTQYFGPGTRLTVL.

The chain is built from TRBV7-2 and TRBJ1-6; D is unresolved. In germline, CDR1 is SGHTA, CDR2 FQGNSA. The CDR3 has 14 amino acids. V was shortened by 0 bases and J by 9 bases, with 9 bases between the two germline ends. The CDR3 sequence: CASSLALPSSPLHF. As DNA, the CDR3 is TGTGCCAGCAGCTTAGCTCTCCCCAGTTCACCCCTCCACTTT.

The chain recombines TRBV19 with TRBJ1-6; D unclear. CDR3 size: 13 residues. Trimming stripped 9 bases from V and 11 bases from J, with 17 bases between. CDR1 is LNHDA, CDR2 SQIVND, per germline (reference sequence). The CDR3 here is CARLRIGRAPLHF. The CDR3, as DNA: TGTGCCAGACTGAGGATTGGGCGGGCACCCCTCCACTTT.

The gene calls are TRBV7-9 and TRBJ2-6, with D possibly being TRBD1 (6 bases). The CDR3 spans 15 residues. CDR1 and CDR2 from the germline V gene are SEHNR and FQNEAQ (reference sequence). V lost 5 bases to trimming and J lost 4 bases, with 12 bases between them. Here the CDR3 DNA reads TGTGCCAGCAGCATACAGGGTGCGGGGGCCAACGTCCTGACTTTC. Translated: CASSIQGAGANVLTF.

This clone was seen just once. This chain links TRBV10-2 with TRBJ1-4, with a possible D match to TRBD1 (5 bases). Per the germline V gene, CDR1 is WSHSY and CDR2 is SAAADI. Trimming left V 6 bases short and J 8 bases short, with 22 bases between. The CDR3 length is 16 residues. The CDR3 coding sequence is TGCGCCAGCAGAGAGACCGGGGCTCCAGGGAGAGAAAAACTGTTTTTT. This codes for CASRETGAPGREKLFF.

The chain uses TRBV7-8 and TRBJ1-1, with TRBD1 matching 7 bases. V was clipped by 1 base and J by 0 bases; unmatched bases: 5. Germline-derived CDR1 and CDR2 are SGHVS and FQNEAQ. The CDR3 contains 16 residues. The CDR3 reads CASSLEGQNLNTEAFF. The CDR3 DNA is TGTGCCAGCAGCTTAGAGGGACAGAATCTGAACACTGAAGCTTTCTTT.

This chain links TRBV28 with TRBJ2-1; 8 bases align to TRBD2. Trimming took 4 bases from V and 2 from J; bases not matched to a gene: 7. Germline values: CDR1 MDHEN, CDR2 SYDVKM. The CDR3 loop spans 16 amino acids. This chain's CDR3 is CASSSPSGSPYNEQFF. For the CDR3, the DNA is TGTGCCAGCAGTTCCCCAAGCGGGAGCCCCTACAATGAGCAGTTCTTC.

The CDR3 nucleotides are TGTGCCAGCAGGGACACTGGAAAGTACGAGCAGTACTTC. Translation gives CASRDTGKYEQYF. V usage is TRBV6-5 and J usage is TRBJ2-7, with D possibly TRBD1 on 5 matching bases. Trimming stripped 6 bases from V and 4 bases from J, with 13 bases between. From germline, CDR1 is MNHEY and CDR2 SVGAGI. CDR3 length equals 13 residues.

This clone was seen a single time. The chain is built from TRBV18 and TRBJ1-2; a weak D match, TRBD1 (6 bases). CDR3 length equals 12 residues. V lost 5 bases and J 8 bases, leaving 12 bases between the germline ends. Germline V gene data show CDR1 as KGHSH and CDR2 as LQKENI. The CDR3 reads CASSTNRAGYTF. CDR3 nucleotide sequence: TGTGCCAGCTCAACAAACAGGGCCGGCTACACCTTC.

This clone appeared a few times. J is TRBJ1-5 and V is TRBV6-5; weak D call: TRBD1 (5 bases). V shed 0 bases and J shed 5 bases, with 11 bases lying between them. From germline, CDR1 is MNHEY and CDR2 SVGAGI. The CDR3 runs to 15 residues. CDR3 nucleotides: TGTGCCAGCAGTTACTCGAGATGGGGGGATCAGCCCCAGCATTTT. As protein: CASSYSRWGDQPQHF.

The chain combines TRBV28 with TRBJ1-5; D unresolved. The length of the CDR3 is 12 residues. Deletions cut 1 base from V and 6 bases from J, with 4 bases between. Per the germline V gene, CDR1 is MDHEN and CDR2 is SYDVKM. In DNA form, the CDR3 reads TGTGCCAGCAGTTTATCTCTTCAGCCCCAGCATTTT. Amino acids: CASSLSLQPQHF.

Comment on this clone: Other DNA sequences from this sample encode an identical CDR3 as well. The V call is TRBV6-5, the J call TRBJ2-7; the D is unclear. Germline values: CDR1 MNHEY, CDR2 SVGAGI. The length of the CDR3 is 13 residues. Trimming took 5 bases from V and 3 from J, leaving 11 bases between them. This CDR3 reads CASSRDGSYEQYF. DNA of the CDR3: TGTGCCAGCAGTCGCGACGGAAGCTACGAGCAGTACTTC.

Regarding this clone: This specimen includes other DNA sequences encoding the same CDR3. This chain uses TRBV5-1 with TRBJ1-1; 10 bases map to TRBD1. The CDR3 has 14 amino acids. Germline V gives CDR1 SGHRS, CDR2 YFSETQ. Germline trimming cut 4 bases from V and 5 bases from J; bases unmatched to any gene: 5. Written as DNA, the CDR3 is TGCGCCAGCAGCCCGACAGGGGGCGGAACTGAAGCTTTCTTT. Translating it yields CASSPTGGGTEAFF.

This rearrangement joins TRBV6-5 to TRBJ2-1; D may correspond to TRBD1 or TRBD2 (6 bases each). The V end lost 5 bases, the J end lost 9 bases, and 20 bases lay between the germline ends. The CDR3 covers 15 residues. Looked up from germline, CDR1 is MNHEY and CDR2 is SVGAGI. CDR3: CASSLIKTGASEQFF. The CDR3 coding sequence is TGTGCCAGCAGTCTGATTAAAACGGGGGCTAGTGAGCAGTTCTTC.

The rearrangement joins TRBV6-1 to TRBJ1-6; possible D gene TRBD1, 6 bases. The CDR3 is 15 amino acids. Per the germline V gene, CDR1 is MNHNS and CDR2 is SASEGT. Trimming took 3 bases from V and 4 from J, leaving 10 bases between them. The CDR3 here is CASSDAGQYNSPLHF. CDR3 DNA sequence: TGTGCCAGCAGTGATGCCGGACAGTATAATTCACCCCTCCACTTT.

The J gene is TRBJ1-2, the V gene TRBV2; 8 nucleotides match TRBD1. The CDR3 is 14 residues long. The trim removed 5 bases at V and 5 bases at J, leaving 7 bases unmatched. The germline V gene encodes CDR1 SNHLY and CDR2 FYNNEI. The CDR3, as DNA: TGTGCCAGCAGTACCAGGACAGGGCCATATGGCTACACCTTC. It codes for CASSTRTGPYGYTF.

The chain has TRBV28 and TRBJ2-3; no clear D. This CDR3 has 13 residues. The germline gives CDR1 MDHEN, CDR2 SYDVKM. Trimming stripped 2 bases from V and 4 bases from J, with 7 bases between. CDR3 region: CASSLRIADTQYF. The CDR3 bases are TGTGCCAGCAGTTTACGGATCGCAGATACGCAGTATTTT. Based on the CDR3 plus reference TRBV28 and TRBJ2-3, the full variable domain is DVKVTQSSRYLVKRTGEKVFLECVQDMDHENMFWYRQDPGLGLRLIYFSYDVKMKEKGDIPEGYSVSREKKERFSLILESASTNQTSMYLCASSLRIADTQYFGPGTRLTVL.

The chain employs TRBV27 and TRBJ2-2, with D tentatively TRBD2 (6 bases). CDR3 length: 15 residues. CDR1 MNHEY and CDR2 SMNVEV come from the germline V gene (reference sequence). Trimming removed 5 bases from V and 1 base from J, with 11 bases in between. The CDR3 here is CASSGGTQNTGELFF. CDR3 DNA: TGTGCCAGCAGTGGTGGGACTCAGAACACCGGGGAGCTGTTTTTT.

This chain links TRBV18 with TRBJ1-2, with D possibly matching TRBD1 (5 bases). Between the trimmed V and J ends, which lost 3 bases and 13 bases, there was a span of 18 bases. The germline gives CDR1 KGHSH, CDR2 LQKENI. The length of the CDR3 is 13 residues. CDR3 nucleotides: TGTGCCAGCTCACCTGATACAGGAGGGGTTTTCACCTTC. Translating gives CASSPDTGGVFTF.

The chain has TRBV5-1 and TRBJ2-7; 7 bases match TRBD1. Germline V lookup: CDR1 SGHRS, CDR2 YFSETQ. This CDR3 spans 16 amino acids. Trimming removed 1 base from V and 1 base from J; junction bases left unmatched: 8. CDR3 residues: CASSLTSWTGSYEQYF. DNA for the CDR3: TGCGCCAGCAGCTTGACGTCATGGACAGGTTCCTACGAGCAGTACTTC.